Sequencing of this T cell receptor beta chain was carried out in a study of blood T cell repertoires in COVID-19 (dated by TCRdb to 2019 to 2021). Broadly, across the study: Samples from collaborators originated in the United States, Italy and Spain and spanned both the acute and convalescent phases of COVID-19. Deeply sampled blood TCRbeta repertoires from subjects exposed to, actively infected with, or recovered from COVID-19 were included in the dataset. The sample metadata nearly always contained a de-identified subject ID, COVID-19 status, age in years and sex. The samples were drawn from the first 160 participants of the ongoing ImmuneRACE study and from more than 1,000 subjects provided by 6 global collaborators. The material from the prospective study consisted of cDNA or gDNA derived from T cells, B-cell-depleted T cells, or PBMCs. The repertoires were released in a freely available public database intended as a resource for research on the immune response to SARS-CoV-2. Where available, HLA class I and class II types were taken from metadata supplied by the sample provider and were not determined by assay-based typing. What the work shows at the level of the full study, not this receptor alone: How much clinical and demographic metadata was included differed by source and by participant, and the metadata was provided uncurated.

For this clone: Its antigen specificity is not known. Base quality data are lacking; no much larger clone is found one base away. Other DNA sequences in the same sample also yield this CDR3.

Inclusive of the bounding cysteine and phenylalanine, the CDR3 is 15 residues long. The sequence is cut down to CDR3 DNA, 45 bases in frame from base 1. Trimming costs V 0 bases and J 0 bases, and their ends lie 7 bases apart. CDR1 and CDR2 (SGHRS, YFSETQ) derive from the germline V gene. The collaborating institutions used their own protocols to collect whole blood in K2EDTA tubes. Collaborator samples were shipped for TCRbeta analysis as frozen whole blood, isolated PBMCs, or DNA extracted from either sample type. TCRbeta CDR3 regions were amplified from genomic DNA using the immunoSEQ Assay, a bias-controlled multiplex PCR. As for the authors' bioinformatics: The number of nucleated cells in each sample was estimated by amplification of reference gene primers within the assay. To quantify the absolute abundance of each unique TCRbeta CDR3 rearrangement, sequence reads were collapsed and filtered. For each sample, productive Simpson clonality was calculated as the square root of Simpson's diversity index across productive rearrangements. Here the immuneACCESS table is served through TCRdb, limited to in-frame sequences with V and J called. Missing clones are a known gap in these copies; in checked studies unresolved V genes cover under half, and the rest lacks a known reason. That table furnishes V, J and clone size, whereas the DNA furnished D and trimming. A total of roughly 100,000 clones appear in this sample, roughly 87% of them only once. The ten largest clones capture around 3.3% of the sample.

Sequenced: peripheral blood. The chain is encoded by TRBV5-1 joined to TRBJ2-1; the D gene lacks a confident call. The clonotype comes from a man aged 45-65 years in a cohort sampled during active COVID-19. The DNA reads TGCGCCAGCAGCTTGGACGCGGTCTCCTACAATGAGCAGTTCTTC. This translates into CASSLDAVSYNEQFF.